This T cell receptor beta chain was sequenced in a study of cytomegalovirus exposure and HLA in healthy donors. General observations from the study: Reports described diagnosis of cytomegalovirus status by the classifier as highly specific and sensitive. On later analysis, the bulk of CMV-associated TCR beta chains appeared to be HLA-restricted.

The PCR was carried out with 60 Vbeta primers and 13 Jbeta primers. As originally analysed: Counted up in a later analysis, unique TCR beta chains came to some 80 million, with around 9.9 million shared. TCRdb keeps only in-frame clones here, not all; method: immunoSEQ multiplex PCR. The V and J calls and clone size were taken over from that table, and D and trimming were inferred from the DNA. The table has roughly 150,000 clones, approximately 80% seen once. This clone has a count of ten or more. Its antigen is unknown. CDR1 and CDR2 (germline): SGHRS, YFSETQ. This CDR3 is built from 13 residues. The V end lost 0 bases, the J end lost 4 bases, and 7 bases lay between the germline ends.

The receptor was isolated from a man aged 30 to 45 in good health and CMV-seropositive. Sequenced input: PBMCs. This chain links TRBV5-1 with TRBJ1-2; D ambiguous. Written as DNA, the CDR3 is TGCGCCAGCAGCTTGGAAGGGAGCTATGGCTACACCTTC. Protein sequence: CASSLEGSYGYTF.